The entry below describes one T cell receptor beta chain. It lacks a known antigen. No base quality information exists; no much larger clone differs at one position. Graves' hyperthyroidism was defined as stable when no progression to ophthalmopathy occurred over 18 months of follow-up. The hyperthyroidism patients were between 18 and 65 years old and newly diagnosed, with a disease duration of less than 2 months. Any patient with an uncontrolled infection, another autoimmune disease, pregnancy or lactation was excluded. Clinical symptoms, serum thyroxine and TRAb, thyroid ultrasound, and orbital computed tomography formed the basis for the diagnoses. PBMCs were separated from roughly 10 ml of fresh peripheral blood using Ficoll-Paque density gradient centrifugation. Trizol reagent was used to extract total RNA, and RNA quality was then checked on an Agilent 2100 Bioanalyzer. The source of the sample is a study of T cells in Graves' hyperthyroidism and ophthalmopathy (dated by TCRdb to the late 2010s). In terms of the full investigation: Peripheral blood samples were taken at initial diagnosis, before any treatment was given. The paper describes TCR Vbeta CDR3 sequencing of 140 or so peripheral blood samples, made up of 43 ophthalmopathy patients, over 70 hyperthyroidism patients and 17 progressor patients. After sampling, hyperthyroidism patients received methimazole starting at 30 mg daily, and ophthalmopathy patients received high-dose intravenous methylprednisolone. Thyroid tissue and blood T-cell repertoires from roughly six Graves' hyperthyroidism patients were also compared in the study. Whether ophthalmopathy could be predicted prospectively was tested in an independent validation cohort made up of 18 to 20 hyperthyroidism patients plus 17 patients who later progressed to ophthalmopathy. To identify TCR V-J signatures that set the groups apart, the researchers used a discovery cohort of 95 to 100 patients, made up of some 41 with Graves' ophthalmopathy and 55 to 65 with stable Graves' hyperthyroidism. The 100 discovery patients were randomly split 7:3 into training and test sets.

The research as a whole found: A 13 V-J signature model separated ophthalmopathy from stable hyperthyroidism, with around 88% sensitivity and 81% to 82% specificity in cross-validation and 80%/75% in testing. Most expanded thyroid clonotypes (frequency above 0.001) were also found in blood, which suggests that blood repertoires may mirror thyroid immune responses. Sample size was not statistically predetermined, and blinding of investigators to group allocation was not performed. In validation, progression to ophthalmopathy was predicted by the model with 70.59% sensitivity and 72% to 80% specificity, a median of about 6 months before onset.

V lost 8 bases and J lost 3 bases, and the count of bases not matched to a germline gene is 7. Taken from the germline V gene, the CDR1 and CDR2 loops are MDHEN and SYDVKM. The CDR3 contains 15 residues, cysteine and phenylalanine counted. Solely the CDR3 DNA is kept, with 45 bases framed from the first base. The TCR beta CDR3 regions were amplified from RNA transcripts. For the first round of RT-PCR on the TCR CDR3, the HTBI primer set was used together with the Qiagen OneStep RT-PCR kit. Libraries were constructed in a second round of multiplex PCR, after which size selection and purification were performed. Libraries were sequenced paired-end with 100 bp reads on an Illumina HiSeq2000. Per the authors' processing: SOAPnuke was used to process the raw data, with reads discarded if the reads contained adapters or uncalled bases, had a mean Phred below 15, or lacked an exact constant-primer or identifier match. COPE v1.2.5 was used to merge the high-quality paired reads, and each unique nucleotide sequence was defined as a clonotype. MiTCR v1.1 was used to align clonotypes to the IMGT TRBV, TRBD and TRBJ reference segments. The analysis was restricted to V-J combinations with a frequency above 0.0001, which together covered just over 99% of the repertoires. The TCS score was defined as the ratio of F50 (clonal expansion) to E x V (chaos), calculated using BLOSUM62-based TCRdist between CDR3 peptides within each V-J. Welch's t-statistics and random forest reduced roughly 540 V-J features to 13, which were used in a naive Bayes classifier (R e1071). The public reads were run again by TCRdb, first through fastp at Q25 and then through MiXCR, and only productive beta chains were kept. Every entry covers one CDR3 protein and lists the most common genes and DNA from its rows. These V and J calls rely on TCRdb rather than the paper's analysis. Across this sample there are around 340,000 distinct CDR3 sequences, with approximately 18% seen only once. In total, the top ten clones hold around 47% of the sample.

The chain joins TRBV28 to TRBJ2-2, and TRBD1 aligns with 9 junction nucleotides. This TCR was recovered from a woman aged 45-65 years with Graves' hyperthyroidism. The sequenced sample was blood. The nucleotides are TGTGCCAGCGGGCTCCGGGACAGGGACACCGGGGAGCTGTTTTTT. It is translated as CASGLRDRDTGELFF. The CDR3 plus the reference TRBV28 and TRBJ2-2 genes for the other parts give the full variable domain: DVKVTQSSRYLVKRTGEKVFLECVQDMDHENMFWYRQDPGLGLRLIYFSYDVKMKEKGDIPEGYSVSREKKERFSLILESASTNQTSMYLCASGLRDRDTGELFFGEGSRLTVL.